This T cell receptor (beta chain) was found in a study of blood T cell repertoires in COVID-19. Germline CDR1 and CDR2: MNHEY and SMNVEV (reference sequence). V was clipped by 6 bases and J by 1 base, with 21 bases between them. The CDR3 consists of 17 residues. Recovered status applied to Cohort 3 donors who had two consecutive negative PCRs. It also applied to those with clearance or with symptom resolution. The table came from immunoSEQ multiplex PCR; TCRdb's copy has only in-frame clones and leaves some out. Among approximately 210,000 clones listed, about four fifths were seen once. The source material was PBMCs or T cells enriched from blood (not recorded which). The sequence derives from a woman aged 55 to 70 who had recovered from COVID-19. The genes are TRBV27 and TRBJ1-1, with a possible D match to TRBD1 (6 bases). The CDR3 coding sequence is TGTGCCAGCAGCGCCACCTTACCCGGGACAAGGAACACTGAAGCTTTCTTT. Translation: CASSATLPGTRNTEAFF.